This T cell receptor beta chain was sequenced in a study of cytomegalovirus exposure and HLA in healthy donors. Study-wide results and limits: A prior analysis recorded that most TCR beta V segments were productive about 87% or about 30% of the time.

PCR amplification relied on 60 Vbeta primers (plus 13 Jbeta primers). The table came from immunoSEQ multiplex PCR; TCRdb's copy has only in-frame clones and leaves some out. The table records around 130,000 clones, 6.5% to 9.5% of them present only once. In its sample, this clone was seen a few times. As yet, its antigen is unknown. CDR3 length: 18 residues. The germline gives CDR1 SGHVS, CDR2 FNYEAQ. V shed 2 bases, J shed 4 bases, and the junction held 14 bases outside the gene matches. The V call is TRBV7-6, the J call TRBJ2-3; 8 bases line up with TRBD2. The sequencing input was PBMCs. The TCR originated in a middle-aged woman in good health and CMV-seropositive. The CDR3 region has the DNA TGTGCCAGCAGCTTAAGCACGGCGGGGGGAAGAGTGGCAGATACGCAGTATTTT. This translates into CASSLSTAGGRVADTQYF.